This entry concerns a single T cell receptor beta chain. Its antigen remains unknown. The sample belongs to a study of T cells in tuberculosis. On the study more broadly: The T cells targeted glucose monomycolate, a mycobacterial lipid, via CD1B. A South African cohort included IGRA-negative adolescents, latently infected IGRA-positive adolescents and adults with active tuberculosis. Points from the study as a whole: Active tuberculosis patients had shorter CDR3-alpha; the beta difference was nonsignificant. Active tuberculosis alpha repertoires lay closer to GMM-specific TCRs than controls'.

Germline V gene data show CDR1 as LGHNA and CDR2 as YNFKEQ. This CDR3 is 16 amino acids long. With 0 bases removed from V and 4 bases from J, the gap between germline ends came to 14 bases. The repertoire was sequenced with immunoSEQ multiplex PCR; TCRdb's copy has only in-frame clones and lacks some. The data contain about 40,000 clones, approximately 94% of them singletons. Regarding time point: new active TB diagnosis, blood taken before or within 7 days of starting treatment. The chain joins TRBV4-2 to TRBJ2-3; tentative D call: TRBD1 (7 bases). The material sequenced was PBMCs, taken at tuberculosis diagnosis. This TCR came from an adult with tuberculosis. The CDR3 loop reads CASSQEAGGSADTQYF. CDR3 DNA sequence: TGTGCCAGCAGCCAAGAGGCAGGGGGGAGCGCAGATACGCAGTATTTT.